This T cell receptor (beta chain) was observed in a study of cytomegalovirus exposure and HLA in healthy donors. The study ran its PCR with 60 Vbeta and 13 Jbeta primers. Here immunoSEQ multiplex PCR was the method, and the copy in TCRdb shows in-frame clones only, minus some. The sample holds under 200,000 clones. The germline V and J ends were trimmed by 2 bases and 1 base, with 11 bases remaining between them. Germline-derived CDR1 and CDR2 are SGHRS and YFSETQ. The CDR3 is made up of 15 amino acids. Donors likely had unrecorded immune exposures despite being nominally healthy when sampled. This receptor was taken from a woman aged 18-29 years in good health and CMV-seropositive. The rearrangement joins TRBV5-1 to TRBJ2-3, with D possibly TRBD2 on 6 matching bases. Material: PBMCs. CDR3 DNA sequence: TGCGCCAGCAGCTTCGGAGGGGTGGGCACAGATACGCAGTATTTT. The encoded protein is CASSFGGVGTDTQYF.